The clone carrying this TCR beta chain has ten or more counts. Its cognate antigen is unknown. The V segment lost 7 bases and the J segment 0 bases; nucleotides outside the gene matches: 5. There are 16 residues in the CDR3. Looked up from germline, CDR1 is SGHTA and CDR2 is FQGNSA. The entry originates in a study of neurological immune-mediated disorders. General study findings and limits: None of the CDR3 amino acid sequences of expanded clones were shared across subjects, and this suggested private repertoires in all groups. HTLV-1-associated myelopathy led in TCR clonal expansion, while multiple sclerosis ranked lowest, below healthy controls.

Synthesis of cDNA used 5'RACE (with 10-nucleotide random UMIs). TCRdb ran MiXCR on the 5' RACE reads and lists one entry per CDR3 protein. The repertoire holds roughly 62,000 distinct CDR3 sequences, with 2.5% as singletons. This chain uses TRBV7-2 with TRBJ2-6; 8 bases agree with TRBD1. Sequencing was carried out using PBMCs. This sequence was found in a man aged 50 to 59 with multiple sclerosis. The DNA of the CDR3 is TGTGCCAGCAAGACAGGGGTTAGCTCTGGGGCCAACGTCCTGACTTTC. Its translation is CASKTGVSSGANVLTF.